This T cell receptor (beta chain) was sequenced for a study of blood T cell repertoires in COVID-19. Turning to the study itself: From the United States, Italy and Spain came samples of acute and convalescent COVID-19. Sources were T cells, B-cell-depleted T cells, or PBMCs; the material itself was cDNA or gDNA.

This CDR3 contains 14 residues. The V gene end was trimmed by 3 bases and the J gene end by 9 bases; junction bases not matched to a gene: 6. Germline CDR1 is SGDLS and CDR2 is YYNGEE. In the authors' methods: For nucleated cells, counts were estimated from reference gene primer amplification. TCRdb's copy holds only in-frame clones and misses some; the assay was immunoSEQ multiplex PCR. That table is the source of V, J and clone size, and D and trimming were worked out from the DNA. Among around 84,000 clones listed, around 82% were seen once. The V call is TRBV9, the J call TRBJ1-6, with 7 bases aligning to TRBD1. Source material: peripheral blood. The source of this sequence is an elderly man with active or convalescent COVID-19. CDR3 sequence reads: CASSADRVSSPLHF. The CDR3 nucleotides read TGTGCCAGCAGCGCCGACAGGGTATCTTCACCCCTCCACTTT.